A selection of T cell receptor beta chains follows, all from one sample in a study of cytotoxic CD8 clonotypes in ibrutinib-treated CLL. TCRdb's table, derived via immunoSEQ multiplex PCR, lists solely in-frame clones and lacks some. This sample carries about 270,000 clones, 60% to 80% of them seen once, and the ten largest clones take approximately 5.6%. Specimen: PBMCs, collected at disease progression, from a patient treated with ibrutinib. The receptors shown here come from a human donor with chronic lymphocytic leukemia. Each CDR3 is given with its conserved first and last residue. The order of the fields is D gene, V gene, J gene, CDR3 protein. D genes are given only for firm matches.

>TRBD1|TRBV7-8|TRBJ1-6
CASSLGQGASSYNSPLHF
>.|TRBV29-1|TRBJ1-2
CSVEDIGYTF
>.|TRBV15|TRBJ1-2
CATSRDRDGYGYTF
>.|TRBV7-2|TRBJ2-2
CASSLDGGLNTGELFF
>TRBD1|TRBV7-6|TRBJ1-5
CASSLDGTGMLSNQPQHF
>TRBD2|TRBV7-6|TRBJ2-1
CASSATSGRISAYNEQFF
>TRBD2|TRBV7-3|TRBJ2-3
CASSLTPSSGGRTDTQYF
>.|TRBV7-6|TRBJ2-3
CASSLDEGGWYTQYF
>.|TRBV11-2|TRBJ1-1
CASSLSRVGTEAFF
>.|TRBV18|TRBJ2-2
CASLSAGELFF
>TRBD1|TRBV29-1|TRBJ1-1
CSVPRDRRNTEAFF
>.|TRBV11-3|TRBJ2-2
CASSLRRNTGELFF
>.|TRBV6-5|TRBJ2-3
CASSFRPTDTQYF
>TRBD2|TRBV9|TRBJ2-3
CASSLSGSTDTQYF
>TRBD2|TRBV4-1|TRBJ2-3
CASSQEGGAGGRTDTQYF
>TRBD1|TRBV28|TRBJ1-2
CASSSTTGDTDGYTF
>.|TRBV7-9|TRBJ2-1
CASRVNGEQFF
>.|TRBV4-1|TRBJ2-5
CASSRGGLKETQYF
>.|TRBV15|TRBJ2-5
CATSRGGMGETQYF
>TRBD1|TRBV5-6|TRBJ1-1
CASSQLTGGSNTEAFF
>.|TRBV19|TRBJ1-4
CASSIPGGGNEKLFF
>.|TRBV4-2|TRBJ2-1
CASSLGGGTYNEQFF
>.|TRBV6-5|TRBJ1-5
CASSYSGGSNQPQHF
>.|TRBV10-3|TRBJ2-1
CAISVPSNEQFF
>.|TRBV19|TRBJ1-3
CASRHPPGNTIYF
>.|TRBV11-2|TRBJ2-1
CASSLGVVRDNEQFF
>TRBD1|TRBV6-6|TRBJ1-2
CASSQVTRGGGYTF
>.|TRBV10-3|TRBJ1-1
CAISESRRAGNTEAFF
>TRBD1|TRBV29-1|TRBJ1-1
CSATGGTEAFF
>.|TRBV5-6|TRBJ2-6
CASSLLQGSGANVLTF
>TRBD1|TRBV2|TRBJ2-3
CASQGAGTDTQYF
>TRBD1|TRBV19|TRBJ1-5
CASTTGQGRRQPQHF